This T cell receptor (beta chain) originates from a study of blood T cell repertoires in COVID-19. Study background: COVID-19 samples from acute and convalescent phases originated in the United States, Italy and Spain. The cDNA or gDNA used as material had been derived from T cells, B-cell-depleted T cells, or PBMCs.

Per the original data handling: Amplification of reference gene primers provided the estimated nucleated cell counts. Measured with immunoSEQ multiplex PCR; TCRdb has only the in-frame clones, and not every one. The V and J calls and the clone size are those of that table, but D and trimming were determined from the DNA. The sample holds about 140,000 clones, 88% seen once. Looked up from germline, CDR1 is SGHRS and CDR2 is YFSETQ. The CDR3 runs 19 residues. V gave up 0 bases and J gave up 5 bases, with 26 bases separating them. Sequences were obtained from peripheral blood. This chain uses TRBV5-1 with TRBJ1-1; no reliable D call. This TCR was sampled from a human donor in a cohort sampled during active COVID-19. The CDR3 coding sequence is TGCGCCAGCAGCTTGGGGCCCACCACGCTTCCGGGAGGCAGGACTGAAGCTTTCTTT. Its protein product is CASSLGPTTLPGGRTEAFF. The whole variable domain, filled in from reference TRBV5-1 and TRBJ1-1, reads KAGVTQTPRYLIKTRGQQVTLSCSPISGHRSVSWYQQTPGQGLQFLFEYFSETQRNKGNFPGRFSGRQFSNSRSEMNVSTLELGDSALYLCASSLGPTTLPGGRTEAFFGQGTRLTVV.